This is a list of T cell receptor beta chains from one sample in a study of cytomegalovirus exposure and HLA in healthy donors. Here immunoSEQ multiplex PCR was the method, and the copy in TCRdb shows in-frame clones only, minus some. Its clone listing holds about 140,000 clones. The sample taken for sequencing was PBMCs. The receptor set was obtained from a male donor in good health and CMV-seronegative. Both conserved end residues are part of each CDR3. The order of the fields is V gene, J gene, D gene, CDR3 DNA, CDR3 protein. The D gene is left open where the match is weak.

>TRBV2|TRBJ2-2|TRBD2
TGTGCCAGCAGTGATTGGGCTAGCGGAACCGGGGAGCTGTTTTTT
CASSDWASGTGELFF
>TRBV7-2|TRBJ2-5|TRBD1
TGTGCCAGCAGCTTAAGGACAGGGGGCGGGGAGACCCAGTACTTC
CASSLRTGGGETQYF
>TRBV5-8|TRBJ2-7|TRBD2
TGTGCCAGCAGCCCCGTGGGGGCTAGCGGGAGGTCCGAGCAGTACTTC
CASSPVGASGRSEQYF
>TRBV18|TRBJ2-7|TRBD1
TGTGCCAGCTCACCCCCGGGACAGCCCATCTACGAGCAGTACTTC
CASSPPGQPIYEQYF
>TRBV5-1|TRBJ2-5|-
TGCGCCAGCAGCTCCGACAGCTTGCAAGAGACCCAGTACTTC
CASSSDSLQETQYF
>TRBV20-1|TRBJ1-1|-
TGCAGCCACATCCAATGGCCGCAAGCTTTCTTT
CSHIQWPQAFF
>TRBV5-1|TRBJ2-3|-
TGCGCCAGCAGCTTGTCCCCACAGAGCACAGATACGCAGTATTTT
CASSLSPQSTDTQYF
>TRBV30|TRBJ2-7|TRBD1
TGTGCCTGGGACAGGGGGCTAACCGAGCAGTACTTC
CAWDRGLTEQYF
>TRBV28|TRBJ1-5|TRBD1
TGTGCCAGCAGTGTGACAGGGGGCGGGCGCAATCAGCCCCAGCATTTT
CASSVTGGGRNQPQHF
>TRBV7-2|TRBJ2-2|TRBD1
TGTGCCAGCAGCTTGACAGGGGGAGTGGCCGGGGAGCTGTTTTTT
CASSLTGGVAGELFF
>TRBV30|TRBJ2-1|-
TGTGCCTGGAGTTTTTCGGGAGCGATTAATGAGCAGTTCTTC
CAWSFSGAINEQFF
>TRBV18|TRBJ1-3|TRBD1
TGTGCCAGCTCACAGGGACAGATCGACTCTGGAAACACCATATATTTT
CASSQGQIDSGNTIYF
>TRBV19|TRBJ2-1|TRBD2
TGTGCCAGTAGGCGTAGCGGGGGGCCCTCCTACAATGAGCAGTTCTTC
CASRRSGGPSYNEQFF
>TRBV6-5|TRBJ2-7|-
TGTGCCAGCAGCTGGAATCAGGTCCACGAGCAGTACTTC
CASSWNQVHEQYF
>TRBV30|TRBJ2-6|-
TGTGCCTGGAGTGTGCAGTCGGGAGGGGCCAACGTCCTGACTTTC
CAWSVQSGGANVLTF
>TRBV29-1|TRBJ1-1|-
TGCAGCGTATCAGTGAACACTGAAGCTTTCTTT
CSVSVNTEAFF
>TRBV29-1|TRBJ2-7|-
TGCAGCGTTGAAGATATGGAGGGGACCGAGCAGTACTTC
CSVEDMEGTEQYF
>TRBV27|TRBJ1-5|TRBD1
TGTGCCAGCAGGCCACGACAGGGGAGTCAGCCCCAGCATTTT
CASRPRQGSQPQHF
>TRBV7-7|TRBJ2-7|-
TGTGCTAGCAGCTTAGGTCAGGGTGCCTACGAGCAGTACTTC
CASSLGQGAYEQYF
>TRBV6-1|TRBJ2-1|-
TGTGCCAGCAGTGAATTGGGCATTTGGCTTAATACAGGGATGGGTATTTCCTACAATGAGCAGTTCTTC
CASSELGIWLNTGMGISYNEQFF
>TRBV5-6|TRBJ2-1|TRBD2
TGTGCCAGCAGCTTGGTTGGGCGGGAGGGCCGAGACAATGAGCAGTTCTTC
CASSLVGREGRDNEQFF
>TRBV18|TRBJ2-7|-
TGTGCCAGCTCAGGTGAGGGGAGGTCCTCCTACGAGCAGTACTTC
CASSGEGRSSYEQYF
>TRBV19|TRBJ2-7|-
TGTGCCAGTAGTCCTACAGGGCTTTGGGAGCAGTACTTC
CASSPTGLWEQYF
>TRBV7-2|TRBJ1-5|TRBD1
TGTGCCAGCAGCTTGCCCCTAGCAATTACAGGGGACCAGCCCCAGCATTTT
CASSLPLAITGDQPQHF
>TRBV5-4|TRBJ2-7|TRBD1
TGTGCCAGCAGCACCGGACAGGGGGTGGTTAACGAGCAGTACTTC
CASSTGQGVVNEQYF
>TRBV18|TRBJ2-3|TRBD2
TGTGCCAGCTCGCAATCCCTAGCGGGAGGCACAGATACGCAGTATTTT
CASSQSLAGGTDTQYF
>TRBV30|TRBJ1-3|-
TGTGCCTGGGCTTCCAGGGCTGGAGGAAACACCATATATTTT
CAWASRAGGNTIYF
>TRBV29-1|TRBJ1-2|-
TGCAGCGTTGAACCCCTTGAAGGACTCGAGGGCTACACCTTC
CSVEPLEGLEGYTF
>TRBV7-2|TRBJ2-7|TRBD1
TGTGCCAGCAGCTTGGCCGGGACAGCGACCTACGAGCAGTACTTC
CASSLAGTATYEQYF
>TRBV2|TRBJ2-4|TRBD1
TGTGCCAGCAACTCACAGGGGGCCAAAAACATTCAGTACTTC
CASNSQGAKNIQYF
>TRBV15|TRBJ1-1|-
TGTGCCACCAGCAGAGATCGTTTGAACAGGGTAAACACTGAAGCTTTCTTT
CATSRDRLNRVNTEAFF
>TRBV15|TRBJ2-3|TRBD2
TGTGCCACCAGCAGAGAGAAAAACGGACTAGCGGGAGACAGGGCTTATGGCACAGATACGCAGTATTTT
CATSREKNGLAGDRAYGTDTQYF
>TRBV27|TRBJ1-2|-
TGTGCCAGCAGTTTAGGGGCAGGTGACGGTGGCTACACCTTC
CASSLGAGDGGYTF
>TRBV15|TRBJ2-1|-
TGTGCCACCAGCACGCCGGACGGGGTCTCCTACAATGAGCAGTTCTTC
CATSTPDGVSYNEQFF
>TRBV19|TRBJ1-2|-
TGTGCCAGTAGTATATTGGGCAACTATGGCTACACCTTC
CASSILGNYGYTF
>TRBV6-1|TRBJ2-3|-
TGTGCCAGCGATCCGAGGGGGGATACGCAGTATTTT
CASDPRGDTQYF
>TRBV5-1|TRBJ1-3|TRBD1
TGCGCCAGCAGCGTAGAGCCGGGACAGAGCTCTGGAAACACCATATATTTT
CASSVEPGQSSGNTIYF